The T cell receptor beta chain described here comes from a study of identifying expanded T cells in peripheral blood. Study results and limitations: Across healthy donors, higher total template counts meant significantly greater roughly 2-week count variance. Over about two and four weeks, about 16 and 19 clones changed, versus around 1.3 between replicates.

Assay: immunoSEQ multiplex PCR; the TCRdb copy retains only in-frame clones and omits some. Here the sample spans more than 55,000 clones, more than 70% being singletons. Healthy donors had no documented immune events, such as infections, while sampled. The germline CDR1 and CDR2 sequences are MRHNA and SNTAGT. This CDR3 contains 14 residues. V gave up 4 bases and J gave up 8 bases; unmatched junction bases: 5. Of note for this clone: Antigen: not known.

The rearrangement joins TRBV6-4 to TRBJ1-6; 7 positions match TRBD1. The receptor's source is a person aged 18 to 70 in good health. The source material was blood. Here the CDR3 DNA reads TGTGCCAGCAGTGTTGACAGGGAGTATTCACCCCTCCACTTT. Its protein product is CASSVDREYSPLHF.